A single sample gave rise to the 8 T cell receptor beta chains below, sequenced in a study of OX40 agonist ivuxolimab in advanced cancers. Profiled with immunoSEQ multiplex PCR; TCRdb holds only in-frame clones, not every one. This sample has about 99,000 clones, with 95% to 97% found just once. The starting material was CD4+ or CD8+ T cells sorted from blood, obtained in a trial of the OX40 agonist ivuxolimab. These receptors were taken from an adult with an advanced solid tumor such as melanoma, head and neck, liver or kidney cancer.

This clone showed up just a few times. Other DNA sequences in the same sample also yield this CDR3. The CDR3 sequence: CASSPPGYEQYF. The CDR3, as DNA: TGTGCCAGCAGCCCCCCGGGCTACGAGCAGTACTTC. The chain couples TRBV7-9 to TRBJ2-7; no clear D gene. Germline CDR1 SEHNR, CDR2 FQNEAQ (reference sequence). The CDR3 totals 12 residues. Trimming took off 5 bases at V and 3 bases at J, with 8 bases between the two ends.

The CDR3 DNA sequence: TGTGCCAGCCGGGATTCCGGGGACAATGAGCAGTTCTTC. It specifies CASRDSGDNEQFF. V and J are TRBV28 and TRBJ2-1; TRBD2 is a possible D gene (5 bases). V shed 8 bases and J shed 5 bases, with 13 bases lying between them. Germline lookup yields CDR1 MDHEN and CDR2 SYDVKM. This CDR3 is built from 13 residues.

This chain connects TRBV4-1 to TRBJ2-2; no clear D. Germline lookup yields CDR1 MGHRA and CDR2 YSYEKL. V lost 0 bases to trimming and J lost 2 bases, with 7 bases between them. This CDR3 is 15 amino acids long. The CDR3 sequence: CASSQEGRNTGELFF. The CDR3 coding sequence is TGCGCCAGCAGCCAAGAGGGCAGAAACACCGGGGAGCTGTTTTTT.

J is TRBJ1-4 and V is TRBV28, with 8 positions matching TRBD1. This CDR3 contains 15 residues. V shed 5 bases, J shed 2 bases, and the junction held 4 bases outside the gene matches. Germline CDR1 and CDR2: MDHEN and SYDVKM. For the CDR3, the DNA is TGTGCCAGCAGTCCCTGGACAGGGACTAATGAAAAACTGTTTTTT. Translation: CASSPWTGTNEKLFF.

This sequence joins TRBV7-9 and TRBJ2-6; no clear D. This CDR3 has 15 residues. Germline V gene data show CDR1 as SEHNR and CDR2 as FQNEAQ (reference sequence). The V and J ends lost 4 bases and 3 bases respectively, with 10 bases between them. The chain's CDR3 is CASSSIALGANVLTF. The DNA of the CDR3 is TGTGCCAGCAGCTCGATAGCTCTTGGGGCCAACGTCCTGACTTTC.

V usage is TRBV29-1 and J usage is TRBJ2-1; D may be TRBD1 (7 bases). Germline V gene data show CDR1 as SQVTM and CDR2 as ANQGSEA. V lost 7 bases and J 4 bases, leaving 26 bases between the germline ends. The length of the CDR3 is 17 residues. CDR3 amino acids: CSGLGGGQIVDYNEQFF. CDR3 coding DNA: TGCAGCGGATTAGGAGGGGGCCAAATCGTCGATTACAATGAGCAGTTCTTC.

The rearrangement links TRBV27 to TRBJ1-6; TRBD1 aligns across 8 bases. The CDR3 is 14 residues long. V was clipped by 6 bases and J by 9 bases; unmatched bases: 7. Germline lookup yields CDR1 MNHEY and CDR2 SMNVEV (reference sequence). CDR3 DNA: TGTGCCAGCAGCTTTCAGGGGGCTAGTTCACCCCTCCACTTT. Its protein product is CASSFQGASSPLHF.

V gene TRBV19 combines with J gene TRBJ1-2; D remains ambiguous. With 1 base removed from V and 8 bases from J, the gap between germline ends came to 17 bases. Germline values: CDR1 LNHDA, CDR2 SQIVND (reference sequence). This CDR3 is 15 amino acids long. In nucleotides, the CDR3 is TGTGCCAGTAGTATAGTGGCCCCACGGCAGAAAGGCTACACCTTC. This translates into CASSIVAPRQKGYTF.